This entry describes one TCR beta chain. This sample stems from a study of radiation and T cells in renal cell carcinoma. Indicated time point: blood 4 weeks post-SBRT, at nephrectomy. The treatment is: 15 Gy SBRT to primary tumor, nephrectomy 4 weeks later. Data came from immunoSEQ multiplex PCR; TCRdb stores just in-frame clones and leaves some out. The profile shows approximately 150,000 clones, about 88% of them singletons. Here the sequenced sample was blood, taken from a patient whose treatment included radiotherapy and nephrectomy. This clonotype was obtained from a woman aged 45-60 years with renal cell carcinoma.

Written as DNA, the CDR3 is TGTGCCAGCAGTCCCCCGGGTGGCGCCTCCTACGAGCAGTACTTC. Protein: CASSPPGGASYEQYF. The J gene is TRBJ2-7, the V gene TRBV7-9, with D unclear. CDR1 is SEHNR, CDR2 FQNEAQ, per germline (reference sequence). CDR3 length: 15 amino acids. V dropped 6 bases and J dropped 0 bases, with 15 bases sitting between them.